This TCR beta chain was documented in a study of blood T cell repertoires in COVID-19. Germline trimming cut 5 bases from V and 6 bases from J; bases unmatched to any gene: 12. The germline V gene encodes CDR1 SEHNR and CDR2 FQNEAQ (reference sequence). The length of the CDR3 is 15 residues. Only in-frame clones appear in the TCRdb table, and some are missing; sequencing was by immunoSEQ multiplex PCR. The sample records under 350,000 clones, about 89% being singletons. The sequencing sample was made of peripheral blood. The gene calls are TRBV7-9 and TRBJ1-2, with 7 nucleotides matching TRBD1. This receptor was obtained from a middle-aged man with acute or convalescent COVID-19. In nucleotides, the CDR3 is TGTGCCAGCAGCACCACGACCGACAGGGTGGATGGCTACACCTTC. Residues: CASSTTTDRVDGYTF.